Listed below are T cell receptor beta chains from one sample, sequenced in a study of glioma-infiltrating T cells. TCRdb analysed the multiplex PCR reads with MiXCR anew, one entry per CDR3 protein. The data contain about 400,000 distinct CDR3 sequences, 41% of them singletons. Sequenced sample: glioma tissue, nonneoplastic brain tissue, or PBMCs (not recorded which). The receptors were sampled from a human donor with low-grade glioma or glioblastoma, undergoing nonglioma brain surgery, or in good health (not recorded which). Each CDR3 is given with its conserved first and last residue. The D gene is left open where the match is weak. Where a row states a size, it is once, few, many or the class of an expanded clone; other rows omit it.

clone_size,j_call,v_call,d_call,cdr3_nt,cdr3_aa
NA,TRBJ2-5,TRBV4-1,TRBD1,TGCGCCAGAAGCCAAAACAGGGGACAAGAGACCCAGTACTTC,CARSQNRGQETQYF
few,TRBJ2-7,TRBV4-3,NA,TGCGCCAGCAGCCAAACAGACCAGGTAGCGCGAGAGTTCTCCTACGAGCAGTACTTC,CASSQTDQVAREFSYEQYF
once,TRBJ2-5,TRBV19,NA,TGTGCCAGTCGTAACAGGGAAGGGTACCAAGAGACCCAGTACTTC,CASRNREGYQETQYF
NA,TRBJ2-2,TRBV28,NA,TGTGCCAGCAGAAGCGCGGGCGGCGGCACCGGGGAGCTGTTTTTT,CASRSAGGGTGELFF
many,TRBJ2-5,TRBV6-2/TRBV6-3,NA,TGTGCCAGCAGGACCCGGACACAAGAGACCCAGTACTTC,CASRTRTQETQYF
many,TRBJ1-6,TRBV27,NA,TGTGCCAGCGGGACGAACTATAATTCACCCCTCCACTTT,CASGTNYNSPLHF
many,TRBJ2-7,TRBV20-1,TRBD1,TGCAGTGCCAGGGGGGACAGGATCTCCTACGAGCAGTACTTC,CSARGDRISYEQYF
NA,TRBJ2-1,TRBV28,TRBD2,TGTGCCAGCAGTAACCCTAGACCCGGGAGGGCATTTTATGAGCAGGTCTTC,CASSNPRPGRAFYEQVF
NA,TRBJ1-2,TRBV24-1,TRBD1,TGTGCCACCGAAGGACAGGGCGATGGCTACACCTTC,CATEGQGDGYTF
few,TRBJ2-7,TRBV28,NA,TGTGCCAGCATGTTTAGCGGCTACGAGCAGTACTTC,CASMFSGYEQYF
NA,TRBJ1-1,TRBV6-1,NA,TGTGCCATCAACCAACCGGGACGGAACACTGAAGCTTTCTTT,CAINQPGRNTEAFF